These T cell receptor beta chains were read from a single sample in a study of T cell repertoires in cytomegalovirus infection. Their antigens are not known. MiXCR, run by TCRdb on the reads, gives a single entry per CDR3 protein. Of hundreds of thousands of distinct CDR3 sequences listed, around a third were seen once; the top ten hold around a sixth. This specimen was cultured PBMCs, taken from culture after CMV antigen stimulation. The receptors originated from a human donor in good health (CMV status not recorded). Some clones in this sample may be carry-over from other donors' samples. Each CDR3 is given with its conserved first and last residue. The order of the fields is clone size, V gene, D gene, J gene, CDR3 protein, CDR3 DNA. A D gene is named only where the DNA matches it firmly. Clone size is shown for a subset of rows, as once, few, many or a class of expanded clone.

clone size: -; V gene: TRBV12-3/TRBV12-4; D gene: TRBD1; J gene: TRBJ2-5; CDR3 protein: CASRPNGQGVLETQYF; CDR3 DNA: TGTGCCAGCAGACCTAATGGACAGGGGGTGTTGGAGACCCAGTACTTC
clone size: -; V gene: TRBV12-3/TRBV12-4; D gene: -; J gene: TRBJ2-7; CDR3 protein: CASSYSWGTVLRGEQYF; CDR3 DNA: TGTGCCAGCAGTTATAGTTGGGGCACGGTCTTAAGAGGTGAGCAGTACTTC
clone size: many; V gene: TRBV7-8; D gene: -; J gene: TRBJ1-5; CDR3 protein: CASSTGNQPQHF; CDR3 DNA: TGTGCCAGCAGCACTGGAAATCAGCCCCAGCATTTT
clone size: -; V gene: TRBV27; D gene: -; J gene: TRBJ1-1; CDR3 protein: CASSSYPTVEAFF; CDR3 DNA: TGTGCCAGCAGTTCCTACCCGACGGTTGAAGCTTTCTTT
clone size: -; V gene: TRBV7-9; D gene: -; J gene: TRBJ2-7; CDR3 protein: CASSDDSVSSYEQYF; CDR3 DNA: TGTGCCAGCAGCGATGACAGTGTAAGCTCCTACGAGCAGTACTTC
clone size: few; V gene: TRBV12-3/TRBV12-4; D gene: -; J gene: TRBJ1-2; CDR3 protein: CASSLALWNNYGYTF; CDR3 DNA: TGTGCCAGCAGCCTCGCGCTTTGGAATAACTATGGCTACACCTTC
clone size: many; V gene: TRBV7-2; D gene: -; J gene: TRBJ2-5; CDR3 protein: CASSLGGTDQETQYF; CDR3 DNA: TGTGCCAGCAGCTTAGGCGGGACAGACCAAGAGACCCAGTACTTC
clone size: few; V gene: TRBV23-1; D gene: TRBD1; J gene: TRBJ2-5; CDR3 protein: CASSPPWTGARQETQYF; CDR3 DNA: TGCGCCAGCAGTCCCCCATGGACAGGGGCCCGCCAAGAGACCCAGTACTTC
clone size: -; V gene: TRBV7-6; D gene: TRBD2; J gene: TRBJ2-3; CDR3 protein: CASSGEGSGGAIEDTQYF; CDR3 DNA: TGTGCCAGCAGCGGCGAGGGGAGCGGGGGGGCCATCGAGGATACGCAGTATTTT
clone size: -; V gene: TRBV4-1; D gene: -; J gene: TRBJ1-1; CDR3 protein: CASGRGQLNTEAFF; CDR3 DNA: TGCGCCAGCGGCCGGGGACAACTGAACACTGAAGCTTTCTTT
clone size: once; V gene: TRBV5-5; D gene: -; J gene: TRBJ1-2; CDR3 protein: CASSLVPVQNYGYTF; CDR3 DNA: TGTGCCAGCAGCTTGGTCCCAGTTCAGAACTATGGCTACACCTTC
clone size: -; V gene: TRBV20-1; D gene: -; J gene: TRBJ1-1; CDR3 protein: CSAVDMVLMNTEAFF; CDR3 DNA: TGCAGTGCAGTAGACATGGTCCTAATGAACACTGAAGCTTTCTTT
clone size: few; V gene: TRBV14; D gene: -; J gene: TRBJ2-1; CDR3 protein: CASSKADTQFF; CDR3 DNA: TGTGCCAGCAGCAAAGCAGATACTCAGTTCTTC
clone size: -; V gene: TRBV2; D gene: -; J gene: TRBJ1-2; CDR3 protein: CASKGEGYTF; CDR3 DNA: TGTGCCAGCAAAGGGGAAGGCTACACCTTC